This entry features one T cell receptor (beta chain) sequence. Antigen unknown. Naivety among CD8 cells was defined by CD45RO negativity and positive CCR7 selection, thereby excluding terminally differentiated effector memory CD45RA+ cells. The sample belongs to a study of shared clonotypes between healthy human individuals. Study-level points and caveats: Memory subsets generally showed lower estimated richness than naive subsets. Among donors, sharing of clonotypes was expected to be affected by sequencing depth.

TCRdb's table, derived via immunoSEQ multiplex PCR, lists solely in-frame clones and lacks some. The table lists hundreds of thousands of clones, 95% to 96% of them singletons, with roughly 0.1% in the top ten. The CDR3 consists of 14 residues. The germline V gene encodes CDR1 MDHEN and CDR2 SYDVKM. V was clipped by 5 bases and J by 7 bases, with 17 bases between them. The material sequenced was naive CD8+ T cells sorted from blood. The source is a woman in her 30s in good health. The chain joins TRBV28 to TRBJ1-1, with D maybe TRBD1 (5 bases). This CDR3 is CASSPQTETYEAFF. The CDR3, as DNA: TGTGCCAGCAGTCCACAGACAGAGACATATGAAGCTTTCTTT. The variable domain in full, completed from reference TRBV28 and TRBJ1-1, reads DVKVTQSSRYLVKRTGEKVFLECVQDMDHENMFWYRQDPGLGLRLIYFSYDVKMKEKGDIPEGYSVSREKKERFSLILESASTNQTSMYLCASSPQTETYEAFFGQGTRLTVV.